The 28 T cell receptor beta chains below all came from one sample that was sequenced in a study of OX40 agonist ivuxolimab in advanced cancers. Profiling relied on immunoSEQ multiplex PCR, and the TCRdb table lists in-frame clones only, not all of them. The sample includes about 82,000 clones, around 90% of them seen just once. The source material was CD4+ or CD8+ T cells sorted from blood, sampled in a trial of the OX40 agonist ivuxolimab. The receptors derive from an adult with an advanced solid tumor such as melanoma, head and neck, liver or kidney cancer.

The gene calls are TRBV9 and TRBJ2-7, with TRBD1 matching over 9 bases. In germline, CDR1 is SGDLS, CDR2 YYNGEE. Trimming removed 3 bases from V and 3 bases from J; junction bases left unmatched: 4. This CDR3 contains 14 residues. CDR3 loop: CASSAQDRGYEQYF. CDR3 DNA sequence: TGTGCCAGCAGCGCGCAGGACAGGGGCTACGAGCAGTACTTC.

This clone has a handful of counts. The V and J genes are TRBV5-6 and TRBJ2-7; TRBD2 agrees at 13 bases. Germline V gene data show CDR1 as SGHDT and CDR2 as YYEEEE. Losses at the gene ends were 8 bases for V and 6 bases for J; bases not matched to a gene: 5. CDR3 length: 13 amino acids. Written as DNA, the CDR3 is TGTGCCAGTAGGGGACTAGCGGGGTCCGAGCAGTACTTC. It is translated as CASRGLAGSEQYF.

The chain links TRBV18 to TRBJ1-5; tentative D call: TRBD1 (5 bases). Trimming shortened V by 3 bases and J by 4 bases, and 7 bases separated the two germline ends. Germline CDR1 KGHSH, CDR2 LQKENI. The CDR3 is 13 amino acids. In nucleotides, the CDR3 is TGTGCCAGCTCACCCGACAGAAATCAGCCCCAGCATTTT. This gives the protein CASSPDRNQPQHF.

V gene TRBV30 combines with J gene TRBJ2-5; TRBD2 is a possible D gene (5 bases). Per the germline V gene, CDR1 is GTSNPN and CDR2 is SVGIG (reference sequence). Trimming took 3 bases from V and 3 from J, leaving 8 bases between them. This CDR3 contains 12 residues. In nucleotides, the CDR3 is TGTGCCTGGAGCACACTAGAAGAGACCCAGTACTTC. Translated, it gives CAWSTLEETQYF.

This clone was seen only a few times. Sequence at one end of the junction differs from germline and may be a read error. V and J are TRBV6-5 and TRBJ1-1; maybe TRBD1 (5 bases). Germline V gene lookup returns CDR1 MNHEY and CDR2 SVGAGI. This CDR3 comprises 15 residues. The CDR3 region is CASSPLGGQNPEAFF. The CDR3 DNA reads as TGTGCCAGCAGCCCCCTGGGGGGTCAGAACCCTGAAGCTTTCTTT.

The rearrangement links TRBV7-9 to TRBJ2-7; 8 nucleotides agree with TRBD2. Losses at the gene ends were 5 bases for V and 7 bases for J; bases not matched to a gene: 10. From germline, CDR1 is SEHNR and CDR2 FQNEAQ (reference sequence). The CDR3 spans 14 residues. The DNA of the CDR3 is TGTGCCAGCAGCCAGACTAGCGCACCCGGGGAGCAGTACTTC. This codes for CASSQTSAPGEQYF. The entire variable domain, with the rest obtained from reference TRBV7-9 and TRBJ2-7, is as follows: DTGVSQNPRHKITKRGQNVTFRCDPISEHNRLYWYRQTLGQGPEFLTYFQNEAQLEKSRLLSDRFSAERPKGSFSTLEIQRTEQGDSAMYLCASSQTSAPGEQYFGPGTRLTVT.

Here the CDR3 DNA reads TGCAGTGCTCACGGACAGGGAGGCTACACCTTC. Translation gives CSAHGQGGYTF. V gene TRBV20-1 combines with J gene TRBJ1-2; 8 nucleotides match TRBD1. The ends lost 5 bases at V and 8 bases at J; junction bases unmatched: 4. This CDR3 spans 11 amino acids. CDR1 and CDR2 from the germline V gene are DFQATT and SNEGSKA (reference sequence).

The chain couples TRBV29-1 to TRBJ2-2; 8 bases agree with TRBD1. The CDR3 spans 12 residues. The V gene's germline CDR1 is SQVTM and CDR2 ANQGSEA. Trimming removed 6 bases from V and 6 bases from J; junction bases left unmatched: 3. The chain's CDR3 is CSVLQGAGELFF. DNA for the CDR3: TGCAGCGTCCTACAGGGGGCCGGGGAGCTGTTTTTT.

The CDR3 here is CASSYVAGGFGELFF. The CDR3, as DNA: TGTGCCAGCAGTTACGTAGCGGGGGGTTTTGGGGAGCTGTTTTTT. The rearrangement joins TRBV6-5 to TRBJ2-2, with 10 bases lining up with TRBD2. V shed 2 bases, J shed 8 bases, and the junction held 5 bases outside the gene matches. This CDR3 comprises 15 residues. In germline, CDR1 is MNHEY, CDR2 SVGAGI.

J is TRBJ2-2 and V is TRBV7-2, with D possibly TRBD2 on 6 matching bases. Trimming removed 3 bases from V and 1 base from J, with 9 bases in between. This CDR3 comprises 15 residues. CDR1 is SGHTA, CDR2 FQGNSA, per germline. The CDR3 DNA sequence: TGTGCCAGCAGCTTCTTTAGCGGGAACACCGGGGAGCTGTTTTTT. It codes for CASSFFSGNTGELFF.

The V gene is TRBV7-3, the J gene TRBJ2-2, with a possible D match to TRBD1 (6 bases). The length of the CDR3 is 13 residues. With 2 bases removed from V and 8 bases from J, the gap between germline ends came to 9 bases. Germline CDR1 reads SGHTA; CDR2 reads FQGTGA. CDR3 sequence: CASSLQGTGELFF. In DNA, the CDR3 is TGTGCCAGCAGCTTACAGGGGACGGGGGAGCTGTTTTTT.

The chain uses TRBV2 and TRBJ1-4, with TRBD1 identical over 8 bases. J lost 8 bases, V lost 5 bases, and 1 base had no gene match. The CDR3 totals 12 residues. Germline assignment: CDR1 SNHLY and CDR2 FYNNEI. As DNA, the CDR3 is TGTGCCAGCAGTTGGACAGGGGAAAAACTGTTTTTT. It specifies CASSWTGEKLFF.

V is TRBV6-6 and J is TRBJ2-3; a weak D match, TRBD2 (6 bases). V was cut by 5 bases and J by 14 bases, with 20 bases left in between. This CDR3 is built from 13 residues. The V gene's germline CDR1 is MNHNY and CDR2 SVGAGI (reference sequence). The CDR3 region has the DNA TGTGCCAGCAGTACTCTCGGGACGGGAGTTACGTATTTT. It encodes CASSTLGTGVTYF.

Only one count was recorded for this clone. This rearrangement joins TRBV10-1 to TRBJ2-7, with 7 bases fitting TRBD2. This CDR3 region has 13 residues. Trimming cost V 4 bases and J 7 bases; bases outside gene matches: 7. Germline V CDR1 and CDR2: WNHNN, SYGVQD (reference sequence). The chain's CDR3 is CASSGGGGGEQYF. DNA of the CDR3: TGCGCCAGCAGTGGTGGCGGCGGGGGAGAGCAGTACTTC.

The CDR3 reads CASSPSSGYEQYF. In DNA, the CDR3 is TGTGCCAGCTCACCATCTAGCGGGTACGAGCAGTACTTC. This rearrangement joins TRBV18 to TRBJ2-7; TRBD2 aligns across 8 bases. In germline, CDR1 is KGHSH, CDR2 LQKENI. V dropped 2 bases and J dropped 4; count of bases not matched to a gene: 1. The CDR3 totals 13 residues.

This clone was observed once. The same CDR3 also results from other DNA sequences found in this sample. The chain is built from TRBV6-5 and TRBJ1-5, with D possibly being TRBD1 (5 bases). The CDR3 has 14 amino acids. Trimming pared 2 bases from V and 7 bases from J, leaving 12 bases between. Germline CDR1 MNHEY, CDR2 SVGAGI. CDR3 in DNA: TGTGCCAGCAGTTACGGCAGGGCGGGGCAGCCCCAGCATTTT. Translated: CASSYGRAGQPQHF.

V gene TRBV6-5 combines with J gene TRBJ1-1, with TRBD1 as a possible D gene (6 bases). This CDR3 comprises 13 residues. Deletions cut 7 bases from V and 4 bases from J, with 13 bases between. The germline V gene encodes CDR1 MNHEY and CDR2 SVGAGI. The CDR3 bases are TGTGCCAGCAAAAAGGGGGGTATCACTGAAGCTTTCTTT. Its translation is CASKKGGITEAFF.

This clone was detected only once. The genes are TRBV5-1 and TRBJ2-7; D not resolved. The CDR3 has 12 amino acids. The ends were cut back, 2 bases at V and 5 bases at J, with 8 bases in the middle. Germline CDR1 reads SGHRS; CDR2 reads YFSETQ. The DNA of the CDR3 is TGCGCCAGCAGCTTTGACCTAGACGAGCAGTACTTC. Amino acids: CASSFDLDEQYF.

This chain links TRBV5-1 with TRBJ2-1; 7 positions match TRBD1. CDR1 and CDR2 (germline): SGHRS, YFSETQ. The length of the CDR3 is 14 residues. V gave up 1 base and J gave up 6 bases; unmatched junction bases: 4. This CDR3 is CASSLMAGGNEQFF. CDR3 sequence (DNA): TGCGCCAGCAGCTTGATGGCAGGGGGCAATGAGCAGTTCTTC.

V gene TRBV28 combines with J gene TRBJ2-7, with D unclear. The CDR3 has 12 residues. V shed 8 bases and J shed 8 bases, with 16 bases lying between them. Looked up from germline, CDR1 is MDHEN and CDR2 is SYDVKM. The CDR3, as DNA: TGTGCCAGCCATTCGAAGGATTCGAAGCAGTACTTC. Its translation: CASHSKDSKQYF.

This clone occurred a few times. This chain links TRBV7-2 with TRBJ1-2, with D possibly being TRBD1 (5 bases). CDR3 length: 12 amino acids. The V gene's germline CDR1 is SGHTA and CDR2 FQGNSA. V gave up 2 bases and J gave up 4 bases, with 5 bases separating them. CDR3 sequence (DNA): TGTGCCAGCAGCTTACAGGGCTATGGCTACACCTTC. This sequence encodes CASSLQGYGYTF.

The chain is built from TRBV19 and TRBJ1-5; possibly TRBD1 for D (5 bases). CDR1 and CDR2 (germline): LNHDA, SQIVND (reference sequence). The CDR3 has 12 amino acids. V was trimmed by 9 bases and J by 7 bases, leaving 13 bases between them. The CDR3 region is CASGGLGQPQHF. The CDR3 DNA is TGTGCCAGCGGGGGGTTGGGCCAGCCCCAGCATTTT.

The genes are TRBV7-2 and TRBJ2-5; D is undetermined. There are 13 residues in the CDR3. V lost 7 bases to trimming and J lost 4 bases, with 13 bases between them. The germline V gene has CDR1 SGHTA and CDR2 FQGNSA. Here the CDR3 DNA reads TGTGCCAGCACCACACAGTGGTCAGAGACCCAGTACTTC. This sequence encodes CASTTQWSETQYF.

The rearrangement links TRBV29-1 to TRBJ1-1, with 12 bases identical to TRBD1. The CDR3 consists of 14 residues. CDR1 is SQVTM, CDR2 ANQGSEA, per germline. With V trimmed by 3 bases and J by 3 bases, 2 bases remained unmatched. CDR3 nucleotides: TGCAGCGTTGAGGGACAGGGGGCGCACACTGAAGCTTTCTTT. This gives the protein CSVEGQGAHTEAFF.

CDR3 nucleotides: TGTGCCTGGAGTGGGCTGGGGGAAAAACTGTTTTTT. It yields the protein CAWSGLGEKLFF. This chain uses TRBV30 with TRBJ1-4, with unresolved D. CDR3 size: 12 residues. The germline V and J ends were trimmed by 1 base and 8 bases, with 8 bases remaining between them. Germline V gene sequence: CDR1 GTSNPN, CDR2 SVGIG (reference sequence).

Written as DNA, the CDR3 is TGCGCCAGCAGCGCGGGACTAGGGGCTGGGGAGCAGTACTTC. It specifies CASSAGLGAGEQYF. This chain uses TRBV5-1 with TRBJ2-7, with TRBD2 identical over 8 bases. The CDR3 totals 14 residues. V dropped 4 bases and J dropped 7; count of bases not matched to a gene: 10. Germline loops: CDR1 SGHRS, CDR2 YFSETQ.

This clone was recorded once. The chain combines TRBV7-2 with TRBJ2-3, with TRBD2 matching 9 bases. Germline lookup yields CDR1 SGHTA and CDR2 FQGNSA. The CDR3 totals 15 residues. Trimming removed 3 bases from V and 2 bases from J; junction bases left unmatched: 3. Written as DNA, the CDR3 is TGTGCCAGCAGCTTCACTAGCGGGTACACAGATACGCAGTATTTT. Residues: CASSFTSGYTDTQYF.

This clone was observed a handful of times. The V gene is TRBV6-6, the J gene TRBJ1-5; 9 bases map to TRBD1. Germline CDR1 MNHNY, CDR2 SVGAGI (reference sequence). The V and J ends lost 7 bases and 5 bases, in that order; junction bases with no gene match: 9. The length of the CDR3 is 15 residues. In DNA, the CDR3 is TGTGCCAGCAACTTACAGGGGGCGAGGGATCAGCCCCAGCATTTT. Translation: CASNLQGARDQPQHF.